Shown below are 9 T cell receptor beta chains from a single sample sequenced in a study of blood T cell repertoires in COVID-19. Here immunoSEQ multiplex PCR was the method, and the copy in TCRdb shows in-frame clones only, minus some. This sample yields under 250,000 clones, of which approximately 85% are seen a single time; 9.1% belongs to the top ten. Sequenced material: PBMCs or T cells enriched from blood (not recorded which). Every receptor here comes from a woman in her forties or fifties with acute COVID-19.

This chain connects TRBV5-1 to TRBJ1-1; TRBD1 matches at 8 bases. The CDR3 is 14 residues long. Germline V gene data show CDR1 as SGHRS and CDR2 as YFSETQ. Unmatched junction bases numbered 7, after V lost 4 bases and J lost 5 bases. The CDR3 reads CASSRTGGITEAFF. CDR3 DNA: TGCGCCAGCAGCCGTACAGGGGGTATAACTGAAGCTTTCTTT.

The CDR3 DNA is TGTGCCAGCAGTCGCCGGGACATTAATCAGCCCCAGCATTTT. Amino acid sequence: CASSRRDINQPQHF. The chain has TRBV2 and TRBJ1-5; tentative D call: TRBD1 (6 bases). CDR1 and CDR2 (germline): SNHLY, FYNNEI. The CDR3 is 14 residues long. The V and J ends lost 5 bases and 4 bases respectively, with 12 bases between them.

This chain uses TRBV5-1 with TRBJ2-1, with D unclear. The germline V gene encodes CDR1 SGHRS and CDR2 YFSETQ. The CDR3 length is 15 residues. Trimming left V 4 bases short and J 2 bases short, with 13 bases between. CDR3 residues: CASSLKSPAYNEQFF. The CDR3 DNA reads TGCGCCAGCAGCCTTAAGTCCCCGGCCTACAATGAGCAGTTCTTC.

V and J are TRBV3-1 (or the pseudogene TRBV3-2) and TRBJ1-2; a possible D gene is TRBD1 (5 bases). The CDR3 consists of 14 residues. V shed 0 bases and J shed 5 bases, with 10 bases lying between them. The germline V gene has CDR1 LGHDT and CDR2 YNNKEL (reference sequence). In DNA, the CDR3 is TGTGCCAGCAGCCAAGAGGGGGGAACTTATGGCTACACCTTC. Protein product: CASSQEGGTYGYTF.

The CDR3 region is CAISESRGLTGNTIYF. For the CDR3, the DNA is TGTGCCATCAGTGAGTCGCGGGGCTTGACTGGAAACACCATATATTTT. The chain recombines TRBV10-3 with TRBJ1-3; possibly TRBD1 for D (5 bases). Germline CDR1 is ENHRY and CDR2 is SYGVKD. The CDR3 is 16 amino acids. V was clipped by 0 bases and J by 2 bases, with 11 bases between them.

The chain has TRBV24-1 and TRBJ1-2; D unresolved. CDR1 KGHDR and CDR2 SFDVKD come from the germline V gene. Trimming pared 6 bases from V and 3 bases from J, leaving 16 bases between. The CDR3 runs 15 residues. In nucleotides, the CDR3 is TGTGCCACCAGTTCCGGTTTATCCGGGGACTATGGCTACACCTTC. This sequence encodes CATSSGLSGDYGYTF.

This clone has a single count. The chain links TRBV30 to TRBJ1-1, with D tentatively TRBD1 (5 bases). The CDR3 consists of 15 residues. V lost 0 bases to trimming and J lost 1 base, with 12 bases between them. Germline assignment: CDR1 GTSNPN and CDR2 SVGIG (reference sequence). The CDR3 here is CAWSVWGVRNTEAFF. CDR3 nucleotides: TGTGCCTGGAGTGTATGGGGCGTCAGGAACACTGAAGCTTTCTTT.

V and J are TRBV10-3 and TRBJ1-5, with TRBD1 identical over 8 bases. The CDR3 consists of 15 residues. Germline V gives CDR1 ENHRY, CDR2 SYGVKD. Trimming cost V 6 bases and J 3 bases; bases outside gene matches: 7. In nucleotides, the CDR3 is TGTGCCATCAGGGACAGGGTAGAGAACAATCAGCCCCAGCATTTT. Protein product: CAIRDRVENNQPQHF.

The J gene is TRBJ1-1, the V gene TRBV7-2; no clear D. The CDR3 is 13 residues long. V was trimmed by 4 bases and J by 0 bases, leaving 6 bases between them. Germline V gene sequence: CDR1 SGHTA, CDR2 FQGNSA. The CDR3 DNA reads TGTGCCAGCAGCTCTAACCTGAACACTGAAGCTTTCTTT. This gives the protein CASSSNLNTEAFF.